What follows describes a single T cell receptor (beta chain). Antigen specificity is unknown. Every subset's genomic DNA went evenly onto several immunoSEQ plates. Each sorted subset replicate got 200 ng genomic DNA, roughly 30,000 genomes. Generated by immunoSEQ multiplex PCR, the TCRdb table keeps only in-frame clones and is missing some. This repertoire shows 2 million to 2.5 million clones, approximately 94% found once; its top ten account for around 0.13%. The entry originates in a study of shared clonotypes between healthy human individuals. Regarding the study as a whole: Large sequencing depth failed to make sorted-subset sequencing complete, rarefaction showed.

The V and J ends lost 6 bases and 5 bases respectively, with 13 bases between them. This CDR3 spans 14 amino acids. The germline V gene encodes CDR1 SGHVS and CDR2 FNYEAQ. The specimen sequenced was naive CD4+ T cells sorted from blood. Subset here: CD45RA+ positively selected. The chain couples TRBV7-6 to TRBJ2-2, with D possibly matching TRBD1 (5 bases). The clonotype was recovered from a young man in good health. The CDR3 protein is CASRAWGGTGELFF. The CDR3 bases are TGTGCCAGCAGGGCCTGGGGCGGTACCGGGGAGCTGTTTTTT.